These T cell receptor beta chains were read from a single sample in a study of graft-versus-host responses after intestinal transplantation. No antigen has been assigned to these receptors. Using immunoSEQ multiplex PCR, the repertoire was profiled, and TCRdb retains in-frame clones only, with some absent. This sample carries 35,000 to 50,000 clones, over 90% of them seen once, and the ten largest clones take more than 0.2%. The sample consisted of unstimulated CD8+ T cells sorted from spleen or lymph node cells, taken before transplant. The receptor source for this set is a human donor who was the organ donor for an intestinal transplant. The CDR3 runs from the conserved cysteine through the conserved F or W. Each record gives: CDR3 DNA, CDR3 protein, J gene, V gene, D gene. A D gene is named only where the DNA matches it firmly.

DNA: TGTGCCAGCAGTCTCCGGGGAGGGGCGAAGTACGAGCAGTACTTC
CDR3: CASSLRGGAKYEQYF
J: TRBJ2-7
V: TRBV27
D: TRBD2

DNA: TGTGCCAGTTCTCGGACTAGCGGGTACCATGAGCAGTTCTTC
CDR3: CASSRTSGYHEQFF
J: TRBJ2-1
V: TRBV6-4
D: TRBD2

DNA: TGTGCCAGCAGTTCTCTTCGTAACGAGCAGTACTTC
CDR3: CASSSLRNEQYF
J: TRBJ2-7
V: TRBV6-5
D: -

DNA: TGTGCCAGCAGCTACAGGGAGGGAGTAGAGACCCAGTACTTC
CDR3: CASSYREGVETQYF
J: TRBJ2-5
V: TRBV6-5
D: -

DNA: TGTGCCACCAGCAGAGGGGACTATGGCTACACCTTC
CDR3: CATSRGDYGYTF
J: TRBJ1-2
V: TRBV15
D: -

DNA: TGCGCCAGCAGCCAAGACTGGGAGGTGATGGGCGGGGAGCTGTTTTTT
CDR3: CASSQDWEVMGGELFF
J: TRBJ2-2
V: TRBV4-3
D: -

DNA: TGTGCCAGCAGCTTGGCCGGCCTAGCCACTGAAGCTTTCTTT
CDR3: CASSLAGLATEAFF
J: TRBJ1-1
V: TRBV5-4
D: -

DNA: TGTGCCAGCAGCCAGGCGGGGGGGTACGAGCAGTACTTC
CDR3: CASSQAGGYEQYF
J: TRBJ2-7
V: TRBV11-3
D: TRBD2

DNA: TGCGCCAGCAGCTTAATGGGTAGAGCGGGGGGTCATTACGAGCAGTACTTC
CDR3: CASSLMGRAGGHYEQYF
J: TRBJ2-7
V: TRBV5-1
D: TRBD2

DNA: TGTGCCAGCAGCTTAGGGCACTCTAGCGGGGGGCCACTGGAGACCCAGTACTTC
CDR3: CASSLGHSSGGPLETQYF
J: TRBJ2-5
V: TRBV5-8
D: TRBD2

DNA: TGTGCCAGCAGCCGGATCAGGGGGCCGGGGGCCAACGTCCTGACTTTC
CDR3: CASSRIRGPGANVLTF
J: TRBJ2-6
V: TRBV7-3
D: TRBD1

DNA: TGTGCCAGCAGCTATAAGGTGGCGGGGGGGCCCTACAATGAGCAGTTCTTC
CDR3: CASSYKVAGGPYNEQFF
J: TRBJ2-1
V: TRBV7-2
D: TRBD2

DNA: TGTGCCAGCAGACGGGGACAGGGTTTTGAAAAACTGTTTTTT
CDR3: CASRRGQGFEKLFF
J: TRBJ1-4
V: TRBV25-1
D: TRBD1

DNA: TGTGCCAGCAGTTACCAGGGCTATGGCTACACCTTC
CDR3: CASSYQGYGYTF
J: TRBJ1-2
V: TRBV6-5
D: -

DNA: TGTGCCAGCAGCTTAGAAGAGACCCAGTACTTC
CDR3: CASSLEETQYF
J: TRBJ2-5
V: TRBV13
D: -

DNA: TGTGCCAGCAGCCTGACTAGAGATAGCACAGATACGCAGTATTTT
CDR3: CASSLTRDSTDTQYF
J: TRBJ2-3
V: TRBV9
D: -

DNA: TGCGCCAGCAGCTTGGAAGGGGATTTCCCCTACGAGCAGTACTTC
CDR3: CASSLEGDFPYEQYF
J: TRBJ2-7
V: TRBV5-1
D: -

DNA: TGCGCCAGCAGCCAAGATGGGGCTATCCCTTTCAATGAGCAGTTCTTC
CDR3: CASSQDGAIPFNEQFF
J: TRBJ2-1
V: TRBV4-3
D: -

DNA: TGCAGTGCTAGAGCAGGGCATGGCTACACCTTC
CDR3: CSARAGHGYTF
J: TRBJ1-2
V: TRBV20-1
D: -

DNA: TGTGCCACCAGCAGAGATAGGGGGATGGGTGAAAAACTGTTTTTT
CDR3: CATSRDRGMGEKLFF
J: TRBJ1-4
V: TRBV15
D: -

DNA: TGTGCCAGCAGCTTAGCGAGCGGGGGGGGACCAGATACGCAGTATTTT
CDR3: CASSLASGGGPDTQYF
J: TRBJ2-3
V: TRBV7-9
D: TRBD2